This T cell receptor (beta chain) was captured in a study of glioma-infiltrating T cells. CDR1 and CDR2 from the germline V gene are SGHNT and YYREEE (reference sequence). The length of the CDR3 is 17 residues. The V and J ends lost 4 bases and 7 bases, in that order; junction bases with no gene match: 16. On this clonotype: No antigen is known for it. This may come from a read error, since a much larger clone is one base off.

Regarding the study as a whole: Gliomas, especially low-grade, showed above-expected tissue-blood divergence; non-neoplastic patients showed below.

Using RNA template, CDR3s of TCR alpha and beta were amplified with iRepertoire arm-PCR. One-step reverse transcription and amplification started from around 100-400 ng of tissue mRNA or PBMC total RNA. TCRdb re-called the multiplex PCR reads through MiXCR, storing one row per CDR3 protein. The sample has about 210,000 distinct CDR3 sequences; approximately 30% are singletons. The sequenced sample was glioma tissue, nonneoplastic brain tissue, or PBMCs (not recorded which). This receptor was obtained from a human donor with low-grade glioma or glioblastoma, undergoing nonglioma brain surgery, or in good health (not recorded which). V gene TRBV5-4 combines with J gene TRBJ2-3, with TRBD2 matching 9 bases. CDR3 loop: CASSTGTSRPHAYTQYF. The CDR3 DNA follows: TGTGCCAGCAGCACCGGGACTAGCAGACCTCATGCATATACGCAGTATTTT. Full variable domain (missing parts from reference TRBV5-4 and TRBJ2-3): ETGVTQSPTHLIKTRGQQVTLRCSSQSGHNTVSWYQQALGQGPQFIFQYYREEENGRGNFPPRFSGLQFPNYSSELNVNALELDDSALYLCASSTGTSRPHAYTQYFGPGTRLTVL.